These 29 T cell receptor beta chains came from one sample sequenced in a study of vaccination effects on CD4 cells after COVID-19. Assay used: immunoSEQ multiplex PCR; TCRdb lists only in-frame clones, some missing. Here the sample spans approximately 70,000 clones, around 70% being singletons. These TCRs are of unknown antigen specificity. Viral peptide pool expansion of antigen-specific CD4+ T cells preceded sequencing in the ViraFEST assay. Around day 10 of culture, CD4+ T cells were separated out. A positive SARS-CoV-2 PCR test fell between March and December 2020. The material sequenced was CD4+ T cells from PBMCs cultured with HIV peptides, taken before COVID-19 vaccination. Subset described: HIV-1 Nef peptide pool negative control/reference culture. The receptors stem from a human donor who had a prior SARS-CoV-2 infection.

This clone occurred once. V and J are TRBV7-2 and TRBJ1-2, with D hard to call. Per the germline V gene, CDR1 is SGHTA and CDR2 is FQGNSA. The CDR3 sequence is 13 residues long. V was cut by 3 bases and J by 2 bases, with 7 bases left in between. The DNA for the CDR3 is TGTGCCAGCAGCTTCCAGCAGAACTATGGCTACACCTTC. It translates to CASSFQQNYGYTF.

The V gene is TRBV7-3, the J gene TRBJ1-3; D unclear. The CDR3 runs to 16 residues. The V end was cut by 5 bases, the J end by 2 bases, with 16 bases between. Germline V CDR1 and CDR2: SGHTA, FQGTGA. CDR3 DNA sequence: TGTGCCAGCAGCCCAACTGGTGGGGTAGCTGGAAACACCATATATTTT. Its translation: CASSPTGGVAGNTIYF.

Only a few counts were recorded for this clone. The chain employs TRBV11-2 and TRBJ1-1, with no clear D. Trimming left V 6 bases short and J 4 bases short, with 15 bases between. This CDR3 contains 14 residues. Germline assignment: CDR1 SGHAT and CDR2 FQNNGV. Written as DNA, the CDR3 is TGTGCCAGCAGAGGTGAGGTTAGTCGCACTGAAGCTTTCTTT. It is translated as CASRGEVSRTEAFF.

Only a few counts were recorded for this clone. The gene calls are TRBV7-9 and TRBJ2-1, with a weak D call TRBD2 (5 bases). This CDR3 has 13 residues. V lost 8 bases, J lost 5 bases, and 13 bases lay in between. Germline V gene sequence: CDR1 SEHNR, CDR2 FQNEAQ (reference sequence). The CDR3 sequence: CASHGLENNEQFF. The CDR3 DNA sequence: TGTGCCAGCCATGGACTGGAAAACAATGAGCAGTTCTTC.

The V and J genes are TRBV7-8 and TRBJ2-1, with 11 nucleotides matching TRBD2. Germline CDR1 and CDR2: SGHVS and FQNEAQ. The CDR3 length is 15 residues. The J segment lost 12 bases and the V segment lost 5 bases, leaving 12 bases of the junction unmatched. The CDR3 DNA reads TGTGCCAGCAGCACCCGCCGAACTAGCGGGGGACCGCAGTTCTTC. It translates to CASSTRRTSGGPQFF.

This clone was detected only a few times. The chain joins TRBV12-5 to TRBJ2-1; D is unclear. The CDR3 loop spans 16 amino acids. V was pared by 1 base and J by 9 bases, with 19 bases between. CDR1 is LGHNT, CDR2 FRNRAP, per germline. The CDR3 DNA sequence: TGTGCTAGTGGTTTGGCAGTAACAACCCATACAATTGAGCAGTTCTTC. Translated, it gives CASGLAVTTHTIEQFF.

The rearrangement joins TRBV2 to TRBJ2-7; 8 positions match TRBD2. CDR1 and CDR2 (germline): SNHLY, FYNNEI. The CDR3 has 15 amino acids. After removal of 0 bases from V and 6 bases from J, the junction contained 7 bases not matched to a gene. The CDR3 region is CASSEAGREGGEQYF. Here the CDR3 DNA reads TGTGCCAGCAGTGAAGCGGGTCGGGAGGGTGGCGAGCAGTACTTC.

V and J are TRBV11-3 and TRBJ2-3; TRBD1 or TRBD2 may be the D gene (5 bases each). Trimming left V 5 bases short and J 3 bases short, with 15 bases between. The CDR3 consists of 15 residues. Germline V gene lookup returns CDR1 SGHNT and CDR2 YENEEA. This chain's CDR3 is CASSRGELGTDTQYF. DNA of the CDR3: TGTGCCAGCAGCCGAGGGGAGCTGGGGACAGATACGCAGTATTTT.

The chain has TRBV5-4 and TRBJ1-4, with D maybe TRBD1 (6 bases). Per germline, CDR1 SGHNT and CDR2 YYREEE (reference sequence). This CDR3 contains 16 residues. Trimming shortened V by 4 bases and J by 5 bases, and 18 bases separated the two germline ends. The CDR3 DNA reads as TGTGCCAGCAGCCGAGTTGAAGGGGGGGGAAATGAAAAACTGTTTTTT. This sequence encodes CASSRVEGGGNEKLFF.

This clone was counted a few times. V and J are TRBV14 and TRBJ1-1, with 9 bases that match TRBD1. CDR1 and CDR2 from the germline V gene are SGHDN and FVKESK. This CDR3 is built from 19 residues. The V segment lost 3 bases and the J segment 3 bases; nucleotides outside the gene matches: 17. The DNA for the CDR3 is TGTGCCAGCAGCCAGGGCTCCGGGACAGGGATCTATCGAGACACTGAAGCTTTCTTT. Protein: CASSQGSGTGIYRDTEAFF.

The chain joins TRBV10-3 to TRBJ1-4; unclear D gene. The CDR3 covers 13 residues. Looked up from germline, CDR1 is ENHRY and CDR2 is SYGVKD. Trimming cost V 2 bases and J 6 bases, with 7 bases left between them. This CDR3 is CAISETAHEKLFF. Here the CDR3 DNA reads TGTGCCATCAGTGAGACAGCCCATGAAAAACTGTTTTTT.

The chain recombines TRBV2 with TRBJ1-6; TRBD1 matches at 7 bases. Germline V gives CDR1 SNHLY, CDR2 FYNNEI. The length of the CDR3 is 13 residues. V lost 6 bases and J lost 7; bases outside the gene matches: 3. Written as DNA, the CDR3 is TGTGCCAGCAGCAGACAGGGAAATTCACCCCTCCACTTT. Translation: CASSRQGNSPLHF.

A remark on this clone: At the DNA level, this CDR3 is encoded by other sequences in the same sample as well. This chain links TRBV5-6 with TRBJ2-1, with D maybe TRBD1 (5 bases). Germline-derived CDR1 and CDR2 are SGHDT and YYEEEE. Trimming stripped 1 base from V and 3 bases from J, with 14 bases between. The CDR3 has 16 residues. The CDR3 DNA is TGTGCCAGCAGCTTGACAGGAGCTAATCTCTACAATGAGCAGTTCTTC. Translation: CASSLTGANLYNEQFF.

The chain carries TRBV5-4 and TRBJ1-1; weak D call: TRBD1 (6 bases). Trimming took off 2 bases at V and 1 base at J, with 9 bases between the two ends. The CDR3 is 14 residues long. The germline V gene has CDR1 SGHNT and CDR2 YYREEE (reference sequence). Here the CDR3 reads CASSLPQGNTEAFF. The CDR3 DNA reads TGTGCCAGCAGCTTACCACAGGGGAACACTGAAGCTTTCTTT.

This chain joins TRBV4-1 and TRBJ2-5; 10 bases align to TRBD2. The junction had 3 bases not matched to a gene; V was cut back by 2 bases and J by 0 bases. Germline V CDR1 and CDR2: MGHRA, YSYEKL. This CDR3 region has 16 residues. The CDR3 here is CASSQQLAGNQETQYF. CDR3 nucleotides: TGCGCCAGCAGCCAACAACTAGCGGGGAACCAAGAGACCCAGTACTTC.

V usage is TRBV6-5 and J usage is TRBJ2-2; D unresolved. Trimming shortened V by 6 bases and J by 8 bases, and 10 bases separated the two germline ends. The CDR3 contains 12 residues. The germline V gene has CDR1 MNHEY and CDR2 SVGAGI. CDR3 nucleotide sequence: TGTGCCAGCAGCCCGATGCGAGGGGAGCTGTTTTTT. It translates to CASSPMRGELFF.

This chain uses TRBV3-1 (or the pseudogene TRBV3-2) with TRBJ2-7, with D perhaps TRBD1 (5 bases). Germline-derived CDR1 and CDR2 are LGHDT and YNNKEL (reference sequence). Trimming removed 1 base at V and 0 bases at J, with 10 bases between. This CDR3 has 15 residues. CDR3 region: CASSQAGLSSYEQYF. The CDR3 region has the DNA TGTGCCAGCAGCCAAGCAGGGTTGAGCTCCTACGAGCAGTACTTC.

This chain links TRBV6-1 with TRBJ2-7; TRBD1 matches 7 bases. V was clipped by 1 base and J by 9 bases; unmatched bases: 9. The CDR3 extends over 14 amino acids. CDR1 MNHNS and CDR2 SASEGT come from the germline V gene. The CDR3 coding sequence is TGTGCCAGCAGTGAAGGTTCGGACAGGCTGTCGCAGTACTTC. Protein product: CASSEGSDRLSQYF.

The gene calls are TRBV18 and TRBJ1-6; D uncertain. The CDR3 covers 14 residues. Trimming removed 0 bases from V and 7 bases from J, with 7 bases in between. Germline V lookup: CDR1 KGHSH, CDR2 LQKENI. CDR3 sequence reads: CASSPPGRNSPLHF. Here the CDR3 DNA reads TGTGCCAGCTCACCACCGGGCCGAAATTCACCCCTCCACTTT.

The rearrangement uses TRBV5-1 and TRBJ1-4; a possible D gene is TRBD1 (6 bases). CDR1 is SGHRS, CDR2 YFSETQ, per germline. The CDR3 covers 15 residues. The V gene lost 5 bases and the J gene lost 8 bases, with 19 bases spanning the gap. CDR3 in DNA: TGCGCCAGCAGGCCTGCGGCGGGGGCCGGGGAAAAACTGTTTTTT. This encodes CASRPAAGAGEKLFF. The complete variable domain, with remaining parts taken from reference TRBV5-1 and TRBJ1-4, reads KAGVTQTPRYLIKTRGQQVTLSCSPISGHRSVSWYQQTPGQGLQFLFEYFSETQRNKGNFPGRFSGRQFSNSRSEMNVSTLELGDSALYLCASRPAAGAGEKLFFGSGTQLSVL.

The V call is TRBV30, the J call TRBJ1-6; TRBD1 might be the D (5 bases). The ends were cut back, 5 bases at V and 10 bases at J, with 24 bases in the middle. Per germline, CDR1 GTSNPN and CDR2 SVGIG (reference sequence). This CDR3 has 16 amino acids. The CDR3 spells CAWQRMGRFRGSPLHF. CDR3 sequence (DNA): TGTGCCTGGCAGAGGATGGGTAGATTCCGGGGCTCACCCCTCCACTTT.

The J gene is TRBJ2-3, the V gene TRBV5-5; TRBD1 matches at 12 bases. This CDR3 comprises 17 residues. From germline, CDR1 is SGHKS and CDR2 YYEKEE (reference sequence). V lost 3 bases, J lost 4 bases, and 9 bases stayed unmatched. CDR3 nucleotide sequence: TGTGCCAGCAGCTCGGGACCGGGACAGGGGGCATCAGATACGCAGTATTTT. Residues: CASSSGPGQGASDTQYF.

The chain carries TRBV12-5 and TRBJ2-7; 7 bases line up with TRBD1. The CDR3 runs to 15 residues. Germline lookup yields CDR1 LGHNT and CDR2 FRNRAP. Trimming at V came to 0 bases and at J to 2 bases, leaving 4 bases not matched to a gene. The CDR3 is CASGLVVGQPYEQYF. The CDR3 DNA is TGTGCTAGTGGTTTGGTAGTGGGACAGCCCTACGAGCAGTACTTC.

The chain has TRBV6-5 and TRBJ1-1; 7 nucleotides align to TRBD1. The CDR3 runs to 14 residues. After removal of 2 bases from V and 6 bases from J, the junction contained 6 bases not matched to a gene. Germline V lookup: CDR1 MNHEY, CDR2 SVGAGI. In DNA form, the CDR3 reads TGTGCCAGCAGTTACAATGGACAGGATGCTGAAGCTTTCTTT. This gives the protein CASSYNGQDAEAFF.

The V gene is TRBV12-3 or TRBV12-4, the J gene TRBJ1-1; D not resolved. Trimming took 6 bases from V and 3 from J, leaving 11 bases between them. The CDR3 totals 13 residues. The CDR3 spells CASSFTEDTEAFF. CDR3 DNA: TGTGCCAGCAGCTTCACCGAGGACACTGAAGCTTTCTTT.

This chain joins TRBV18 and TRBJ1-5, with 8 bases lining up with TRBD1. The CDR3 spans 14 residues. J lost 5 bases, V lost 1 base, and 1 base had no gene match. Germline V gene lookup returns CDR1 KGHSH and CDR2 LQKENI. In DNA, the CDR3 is TGTGCCAGCTCACCACGACAGGGGTATCAGCCCCAGCATTTT. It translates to CASSPRQGYQPQHF. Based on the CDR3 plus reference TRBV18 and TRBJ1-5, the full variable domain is NAGVMQNPRHLVRRRGQEARLRCSPMKGHSHVYWYRQLPEEGLKFMVYLQKENIIDESGMPKERFSAEFPKEGPSILRIQQVVRGDSAAYFCASSPRQGYQPQHFGDGTRLSIL.

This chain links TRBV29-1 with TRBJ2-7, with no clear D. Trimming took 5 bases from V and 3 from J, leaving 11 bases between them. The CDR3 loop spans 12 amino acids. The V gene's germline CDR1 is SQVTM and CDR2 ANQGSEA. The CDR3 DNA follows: TGCAGCGTTATGCTGGGATTCTACGAGCAGTACTTC. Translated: CSVMLGFYEQYF.

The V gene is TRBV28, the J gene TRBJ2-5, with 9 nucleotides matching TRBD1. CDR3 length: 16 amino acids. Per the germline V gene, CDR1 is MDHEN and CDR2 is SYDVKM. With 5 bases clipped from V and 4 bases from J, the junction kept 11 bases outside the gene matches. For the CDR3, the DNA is TGTGCCAGCAGTCCGATGGGACAGGGAGCACCAGAGACCCAGTACTTC. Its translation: CASSPMGQGAPETQYF.

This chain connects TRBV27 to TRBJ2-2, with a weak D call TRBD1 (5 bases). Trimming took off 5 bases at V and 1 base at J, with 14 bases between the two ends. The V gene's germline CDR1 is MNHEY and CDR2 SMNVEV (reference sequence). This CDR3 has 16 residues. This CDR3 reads CASSRSRVWNTGELFF. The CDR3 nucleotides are TGTGCCAGCAGTCGATCCAGGGTATGGAACACCGGGGAGCTGTTTTTT.